This TCR beta chain was profiled in a study of T cells in Graves' hyperthyroidism and ophthalmopathy. Amplification yielded TCR beta CDR3 regions, with RNA transcripts as the source. During a first-round RT-PCR of the TCR CDR3, the HTBI primer set was used. TCRdb analysed the multiplex PCR reads with MiXCR anew, one entry per CDR3 protein. The table shows about 350,000 distinct CDR3 sequences, with roughly an eighth occurring only once. This clonotype has a count of ten or more. V lost 5 bases and J lost 7, with 16 bases in between. CDR1 is SGHDT, CDR2 YYEEEE, per germline. The CDR3 totals 14 residues.

The chain carries TRBV5-6 and TRBJ2-1, with a weak D call TRBD2 (7 bases). The source is a woman aged 40 to 50 with Graves' ophthalmopathy. The source material was blood. The CDR3 nucleotides are TGTGCCAGCAGACTAGGGGGAGGGGGGAATGAGCAGTTCTTC. This codes for CASRLGGGGNEQFF.